Listed below are T cell receptor beta chains from one sample, sequenced in a study of shared clonotypes between healthy human individuals. TCRdb's copy holds only in-frame clones and misses some; the assay was immunoSEQ multiplex PCR. In the table there are 2 million to 2.5 million clones, about nine tenths of which are singletons. The specimen sequenced was naive CD4+ T cells from PBMCs. Receptors were obtained from a man between 18 and 29 years old in good health. Some clones in this sample may be carry-over from other donors' samples. Both conserved end residues are part of each CDR3. Each record gives: V gene, J gene, clone size, D gene, CDR3 protein, CDR3 DNA. The D gene is left open where the match is weak. The listing skips clone size in some rows; elsewhere it reads once, few, many or a size class.

TRBV18	TRBJ2-7	.	TRBD1	CASSRDSYEQYF	TGTGCCAGCTCACGGGACAGCTACGAGCAGTACTTC
TRBV7-2	TRBJ1-1	.	.	CASSVQGGVLTEAFF	TGTGCCAGCAGCGTCCAAGGGGGGGTTCTAACTGAAGCTTTCTTT
TRBV6-5	TRBJ1-2	.	.	CASSYSLRSNGYTF	TGTGCCAGCAGTTACTCCCTCCGGAGTAATGGCTACACCTTC
TRBV7-2	TRBJ2-4	.	.	CASSLAPVAKNIQYF	TGTGCCAGCAGCTTAGCGCCCGTAGCCAAAAACATTCAGTACTTC
TRBV18	TRBJ2-7	.	.	CASSPLGPPYEQYF	TGTGCCAGCTCACCACTTGGTCCCCCCTACGAGCAGTACTTC
TRBV7-6	TRBJ1-1	.	TRBD1	CASSLRYGGTGTNTEAFF	TGTGCCAGCAGCTTAAGGTATGGTGGGACAGGGACGAACACTGAAGCTTTCTTT
TRBV14	TRBJ1-1	.	.	CASSQRHLSEAFF	TGTGCCAGCAGCCAAAGACATTTGTCTGAAGCTTTCTTT
TRBV28	TRBJ1-1	few	.	CASSHRPREAFF	TGTGCCAGCAGCCACAGGCCTCGGGAAGCTTTCTTT
TRBV5-1	TRBJ2-5	.	TRBD2	CASSPGLARVSDQYF	TGCGCCAGCAGCCCGGGACTAGCGAGGGTGTCGGACCAGTACTTC
TRBV2	TRBJ2-3	.	.	CASSVDVNTDTQYF	TGTGCCAGCAGTGTGGACGTCAATACAGATACGCAGTATTTT
TRBV5-1	TRBJ1-1	.	.	CASSLLVTTDSEAFF	TGCGCCAGCAGCTTGCTCGTGACGACCGATTCTGAAGCTTTCTTT
TRBV9	TRBJ1-4	.	TRBD1	CASSRQGGTNEKLFF	TGTGCCAGCAGCCGACAGGGTGGAACTAATGAAAAACTGTTTTTT
TRBV5-1	TRBJ2-7	.	TRBD1	CASSFSPTGATYEQYF	TGCGCCAGCAGCTTTTCCCCAACAGGGGCAACCTACGAGCAGTACTTC
TRBV30	TRBJ1-1	.	TRBD1	CARRGTGFTEAFF	TGTGCCCGCCGCGGGACAGGGTTCACTGAAGCTTTCTTT
TRBV19	TRBJ2-7	.	.	CASSIDRTYEQYF	TGTGCCAGTAGTATCGACAGAACCTACGAGCAGTACTTC
TRBV7-2	TRBJ2-3	.	TRBD1	CASSLFGQGVSADTQYF	TGTGCCAGCAGCTTATTCGGACAGGGGGTTTCCGCAGATACGCAGTATTTT
TRBV2	TRBJ2-1	.	TRBD2	CASSASGRVYNEQFF	TGTGCCAGCAGTGCTAGCGGGAGAGTCTACAATGAGCAGTTCTTC
TRBV7-3	TRBJ2-3	.	TRBD2	CASSLMASGSPSTDTQYF	TGTGCCAGCAGCTTAATGGCTAGCGGAAGCCCTAGCACAGATACGCAGTATTTT
TRBV29-1	TRBJ2-3	.	TRBD2	CSVEGTSGAPIIAQYF	TGCAGCGTTGAAGGGACTAGCGGAGCCCCAATCATTGCGCAGTATTTT
TRBV7-8	TRBJ2-7	.	TRBD1	CASSSVDRGTYEQYF	TGTGCCAGCAGCTCCGTGGACAGGGGAACCTACGAGCAGTACTTC
TRBV28	TRBJ1-1	few	.	CASSGLTEAFF	TGTGCCAGCAGCGGATTAACTGAAGCTTTCTTT
TRBV7-7	TRBJ2-5	.	TRBD2	CASSAGTTQETQYF	TGTGCCAGCAGCGCCGGGACTACCCAAGAGACCCAGTACTTC
TRBV5-1	TRBJ2-3	.	TRBD2	CASSFGGRTDTQYF	TGCGCCAGCAGCTTCGGCGGGAGGACAGATACGCAGTATTTT
TRBV23-1	TRBJ1-5	.	.	CASSHPGTIGKNQPQHF	TGCGCCAGCAGTCATCCAGGGACCATAGGAAAGAATCAGCCCCAGCATTTT
TRBV5-1	TRBJ2-2	.	TRBD2	CASSLAGGPNTGELFF	TGCGCCAGCAGCTTGGCGGGGGGGCCAAACACCGGGGAGCTGTTTTTT
TRBV14	TRBJ1-3	.	.	CASSQGNTIYF	TGTGCCAGCAGCCAAGGAAACACCATATATTTT
TRBV11-2	TRBJ2-3	.	.	CASSLAADTQYF	TGTGCCAGCAGCTTAGCGGCAGATACGCAGTATTTT
TRBV7-3	TRBJ1-1	.	TRBD1	CASSLLGQGNTEAFF	TGTGCCAGCAGCTTACTTGGACAGGGGAACACTGAAGCTTTCTTT
TRBV9	TRBJ2-6	.	.	CASSVNRIGANVLTF	TGTGCCAGCAGCGTAAACCGTATCGGGGCCAACGTCCTGACTTTC
TRBV5-6	TRBJ2-2	.	.	CASSPPAGELFF	TGTGCCAGCAGTCCTCCGGCCGGGGAGCTGTTTTTT
TRBV5-1	TRBJ2-7	.	.	CASSPPETIYEQYF	TGCGCCAGCAGCCCCCCCGAGACAATTTACGAGCAGTACTTC
TRBV28	TRBJ2-7	.	.	CASSLISSYEQYF	TGTGCCAGCAGTTTAATATCTAGCTACGAGCAGTACTTC
TRBV9	TRBJ2-3	.	.	CASSVTGSSDTQYF	TGTGCCAGCAGCGTAACAGGAAGCTCAGATACGCAGTATTTT
TRBV15	TRBJ1-1	.	.	CATSRAISLNTEAFF	TGTGCCACCAGCAGAGCCATCAGCTTGAACACTGAAGCTTTCTTT
TRBV5-4	TRBJ2-6	.	TRBD1	CASSLGGQGRANVLTF	TGTGCCAGCAGCTTGGGGGGACAGGGTAGGGCCAACGTCCTGACTTTC
TRBV28	TRBJ2-4	.	.	CASSLSPGSAELAKNIQYF	TGTGCCAGCAGTTTATCCCCCGGGAGCGCTGAACTAGCCAAAAACATTCAGTACTTC
TRBV5-1	TRBJ2-2	.	TRBD2	CASSPGLAGEALFF	TGCGCCAGCAGCCCCGGACTAGCGGGAGAAGCGCTGTTTTTT
TRBV19	TRBJ2-2	.	TRBD2	CASTPGGESNTGELFF	TGTGCCAGTACCCCGGGGGGGGAGTCGAACACCGGGGAGCTGTTTTTT
TRBV11-1	TRBJ2-4	.	TRBD2	CASGTSGGRNIQYF	TGTGCCAGTGGGACTAGCGGAGGGAGGAACATTCAGTACTTC
TRBV7-8	TRBJ2-3	.	.	CASSSTVDTQYF	TGTGCCAGCAGCTCAACGGTAGATACGCAGTATTTT
TRBV5-4	TRBJ2-2	.	TRBD2	CASSLDPAGGYTGELFF	TGTGCCAGCAGCTTGGACCCAGCGGGAGGTTACACCGGGGAGCTGTTTTTT
TRBV29-1	TRBJ1-2	.	TRBD1	CSVARDSNYGYTF	TGCAGCGTTGCGAGGGACAGCAACTATGGCTACACCTTC
TRBV5-1	TRBJ2-7	.	TRBD1	CASSATGTGVHEQYF	TGCGCCAGCAGCGCAACCGGGACAGGGGTCCACGAGCAGTACTTC
TRBV28	TRBJ2-7	few	TRBD1	CASSWRTGSYEQYF	TGTGCCAGCAGTTGGAGGACAGGTTCCTACGAGCAGTACTTC
TRBV27	TRBJ1-2	once	.	CASRPDGLIGYTF	TGTGCCAGCAGACCCGACGGTTTAATCGGCTACACCTTC
TRBV7-9	TRBJ2-7	.	.	CASSLAGDSGEQYF	TGTGCCAGCAGCTTAGCGGGAGATTCGGGAGAGCAGTACTTC
TRBV27	TRBJ2-7	.	TRBD2	CASSPLAGVWPEAYEQYF	TGTGCCAGCAGTCCGTTAGCGGGAGTTTGGCCTGAAGCCTACGAGCAGTACTTC
TRBV2	TRBJ2-7	.	.	CASSVQGINYEQYF	TGTGCCAGCAGTGTGCAGGGGATCAACTACGAGCAGTACTTC
TRBV30	TRBJ1-5	.	.	CAWSVPGQKYQPQHF	TGTGCCTGGAGTGTACCTGGACAGAAATATCAGCCCCAGCATTTT
TRBV7-8	TRBJ2-5	.	.	CASSFGSGFQETQYF	TGTGCCAGCAGCTTTGGGTCCGGGTTCCAAGAGACCCAGTACTTC
TRBV7-2	TRBJ2-7	.	TRBD2	CASAGGLAGVGREQYF	TGTGCCAGCGCCGGGGGGCTAGCGGGAGTTGGGCGCGAGCAGTACTTC
TRBV7-2	TRBJ1-5	once	.	CASSLATALSNQPQHF	TGTGCCAGCAGCTTAGCGACGGCTCTAAGCAATCAGCCCCAGCATTTT
TRBV7-2	TRBJ2-4	.	.	CASSFSIRSKGDKNIQYF	TGTGCCAGCAGCTTTTCCATCCGGTCGAAAGGGGACAAAAACATTCAGTACTTC
TRBV18	TRBJ2-2	once	TRBD2	CASHGGGQPNTGELFF	TGTGCCAGCCATGGCGGGGGGCAACCGAACACCGGGGAGCTGTTTTTT
TRBV19	TRBJ2-3	.	TRBD1	CASREWTRGQGDTQYF	TGTGCCAGTAGGGAATGGACCAGGGGGCAAGGAGATACGCAGTATTTT